This T cell receptor (beta chain) was observed in a study of cytomegalovirus exposure and HLA in healthy donors. Study findings and constraints: Most TCR sequences were seen very rarely across donors, but some public TCRs occurred in many.

Assay used: immunoSEQ multiplex PCR; TCRdb lists only in-frame clones, some missing. The sample shows some 83,000 clones, nearly 95% of them seen only once. The donors were in the roughly 130-subject validation cohort, distinct from the roughly 600-subject first cohort. On this clone: What it recognizes is unknown.

The origin of this receptor is a woman between 18 and 30 years old in good health and CMV-seronegative. Specimen: PBMCs.

The DNA of the CDR3 is TGTGCCATCAGTGGCAGACTAGCGGGGCCCACCGGGGAGCTGTTTTTT. Encoded protein: CAISGRLAGPTGELFF. This rearrangement joins TRBV10-3 to TRBJ2-2; 11 bases are a match to TRBD2. The CDR3 runs to 16 residues. The V gene end was trimmed by 4 bases and the J gene end by 4 bases; junction bases not matched to a gene: 5. Germline V gives CDR1 ENHRY, CDR2 SYGVKD.